This T cell receptor beta chain originates from a study of CD8+ T cells in alopecia areata. Study overall: Patients remained on tofacitinib for 6 to 18 months and then went 6 months without it.

RNA, once extracted, was reverse transcribed into cDNA for use as the sequencing template. Sequencing was performed with immunoSEQ multiplex PCR; in TCRdb, only in-frame clones are kept and a portion is missing. The repertoire holds about 140,000 clones, roughly half seen once, with roughly 0.9% in the top ten. CDR1 is SGDLS and CDR2 is YYNGEE in the germline V gene. This CDR3 comprises 13 residues. Between the trimmed V and J ends, which lost 3 bases and 0 bases, there was a span of 6 bases. This clone was counted only a few times. This specimen consisted of CD4+ T cells sorted from blood, obtained at week 0. This clonotype originated in a human donor with alopecia areata. V usage is TRBV9 and J usage is TRBJ1-2; no firm D call. This CDR3 reads CASSGAANYGYTF. DNA for the CDR3: TGTGCCAGCAGCGGAGCCGCTAACTATGGCTACACCTTC.